This T cell receptor (beta chain) was captured by sequencing in a study of shared clonotypes between healthy human individuals (dated by TCRdb to the early 2020s). About the full investigation: Two women and a few men aged 18 to 49 years were included in the cohort. For each donor, CD4 naive and CD4 memory were each run on three plates, CD8 naive on two plates, and CD8 memory on one plate. To estimate repertoire size and how much clonotypes are shared between individuals, the study performed deep sequencing of blood TCR repertoires from 4 to 6 healthy adults. Different laboratories and diverse techniques were used to prepare libraries and sequence TCR repertoires, to increase sequencing depth and limit assay-specific biases. Each donor's leukapheresis produced roughly between roughly 0.85 and 9 billion PBMCs.

CD8 naive samples were CD45RO-negative cells positively selected for CCR7, giving a CD45RA+CCR7+ population that excluded TemRA cells. Healthy HIV-negative adults with no recently reported acute infections or vaccinations were included as donors. All donors were Caucasian adults living in Nashville, Tennessee, USA. After blood collection by leukapheresis, PBMCs were isolated using Ficoll-Histopaque density gradient centrifugation and then cryopreserved in the vapor phase of liquid nitrogen. Analytical flow cytometry was used to check the purity and quantity of each magnetically sorted T cell population. Each sorted fraction had its genomic DNA isolated and then quantified by UV absorbance on a Nanodrop 2000c. In its sample, this clone was seen a few times. Its cognate antigen has yet to be identified. Base qualities are not provided; no much larger clone lies one nucleotide away. What the work shows at the level of the full study, not this receptor alone: Based on pairwise subsampling, the degree of clonotype sharing among donors was expected to be affected by sequencing depth. Only blood was sampled, and tissue TCR repertoires likely differ from those in blood. About 5% of naive CD4, around 3.6% of naive CD8, 2.3% of memory CD4, and about 0.4% of memory CD8 clonotypes were shared across several donors. Even with the large sequencing depth, rarefaction of the sorted-subset datasets indicated that sequencing was incomplete. Naive subsets generally had larger estimated clonotype richness than memory subsets did. Compared with non-shared clonotypes, clonotypes shared by all four sorted-subset donors had higher generation probabilities. The small number of donors limited the genetic and exposure-history diversity represented.

Using the deep immunoSEQ assay, multiplex PCR amplified TCR CDR3 regions from genomic DNA. Extracted genomic DNA from each cell subset was spread evenly across all wells of several immunoSEQ 96-well plates, with each plate serving as a replicate. For sorted subsets, roughly 200 ng of genomic DNA, equivalent to around 29,000 T cell genomes, went into each replicate PCR. Purified libraries were measured with a Qubit 3.0 fluorometer, size-checked on a Bioanalyzer 2100, and measured again with the KAPA Library Quantification kit. A separate single-read 150-cycle Illumina NextSeq 550 flow cell was used to sequence each immunoSEQ 96-well plate. The source study handled its data this way. Because the immunoSEQ output included only junctional sequences and no quality scores, the filtering could not be the same as the filtering used for full-length reads. Sequences were annotated with PyIR, a Python wrapper for IgBLAST v1.9, using IMGT germline references to assign V/J genes and CDR3. Reads were filtered out if the reads had weak V/J assignments (E-value above 1e-6), no CDR3, stop codons, out-of-frame junctions, or ambiguous translated residues. V3J clonotypes were defined as sequences sharing an identical inferred V gene, J gene, and CDR3 amino acid sequence. The percentage overlap between two repertoires was calculated by dividing the number of shared unique clonotypes by the size of the smaller repertoire. Three approaches were used to assess repertoire richness: RTK rarefaction, the Chao1 estimator, and Recon v2.1 estimates of unobserved clonotypes. OLGA was used to compute generation probabilities for all TCRbeta clonotypes that the gDNA method yielded from a few donors. The source is immuneACCESS, and TCRdb retained only in-frame sequences with V and J called. Part of the clones is not carried over; for the studies checked, unresolved V genes explain less than half of this, and the remainder is unexplained. V, J and clone size reflect that table, while D and trimming were determined from the DNA. The sample table records roughly 2,000,000 clones; over 85% of these occur just once. The top ten clones comprise 1% to 1.5% of the sample.

The CDR3, from cysteine to phenylalanine, totals 15 residues. Just CDR3 DNA is preserved here, 45 bases in frame from base 1. As encoded in the germline V gene, CDR1 is MNHNS while CDR2 is SASEGT. Ends trimmed: V by 4 bases, J by 7 bases; bases unmatched to a gene: 9. The TCR originated in a man between 18 and 35 years old in good health. The chain is encoded by TRBV6-1 joined to TRBJ2-2; 7 bases in between match TRBD1. The specimen was naive CD8+ T cells sorted from blood. According to the study, the label for this sample's cell subset or site signals: CD45RA+CCR7+. CDR3 reads: CASSARQGLGGELFF. The DNA reads TGTGCCAGCAGTGCCAGACAGGGCCTTGGCGGGGAGCTGTTTTTT.